Here is one T cell receptor beta chain with its context. Its matching antigen is unknown. Donors were ostensibly healthy at sampling, although undocumented immune exposures were probable. The sample originates from a study of cytomegalovirus exposure and HLA in healthy donors. Study conclusions and caveats: The only immune exposure information that was available was CMV serostatus. A further, later analysis showed that HLA-associated TCR beta chains (compared with equally common others) were more clonally expanded.

The PCR contained 60 Vbeta and 13 Jbeta primers. The protocol was immunoSEQ multiplex PCR, while the TCRdb copy is restricted to in-frame clones and leaves out a portion. The sample consists of around 35,000 clones, just under 75% of them appearing once. The CDR3 has 13 amino acids. V lost 4 bases to trimming and J lost 4 bases, with 9 bases between them. Germline CDR1 and CDR2: PRHDT and FYEKMQ (reference sequence). The sequencing sample was made of PBMCs. The rearrangement joins TRBV13 to TRBJ2-3, with unresolved D. This clonotype originated in a man aged 30 to 39 in good health and CMV-seronegative. The CDR3 reads CASSSGTADTQYF. Here the CDR3 DNA reads TGTGCCAGCAGCTCCGGTACGGCAGATACGCAGTATTTT.